The 30 T cell receptor beta chains in this list originate from one sample, sequenced in a study of T cells and Merkel cell carcinoma outcomes. Sequencing used immunoSEQ multiplex PCR; TCRdb keeps in-frame clones, though not all of them. In the table there are under 2,500 clones, over 85% of which are singletons. Sequenced input: tumor tissue from Merkel cell carcinoma. The receptor source for this set is a human donor with Merkel cell carcinoma.

The V call is TRBV10-1, the J call TRBJ1-2; possible D gene TRBD1, 5 bases. The ends were cut back, 9 bases at V and 3 bases at J, with 14 bases in the middle. Germline V gene data show CDR1 as WNHNN and CDR2 as SYGVQD (reference sequence). The CDR3 is made up of 13 amino acids. The CDR3 loop reads CARGRGKDYGYTF. The CDR3, as DNA: TGCGCCAGGGGACGGGGGAAGGACTATGGCTACACCTTC.

V gene TRBV7-3 combines with J gene TRBJ2-3; no clear D. V was cut by 4 bases and J by 1 base, with 9 bases left in between. Germline V gene lookup returns CDR1 SGHTA and CDR2 FQGTGA. The CDR3 loop spans 14 amino acids. For the CDR3, the DNA is TGTGCCAGCAGCTCGCGATGGGGCACAGATACGCAGTATTTT. This encodes CASSSRWGTDTQYF.

The chain recombines TRBV27 with TRBJ2-3; the match to TRBD2 covers 10 bases. The CDR3 spans 15 residues. The V gene's germline CDR1 is MNHEY and CDR2 SMNVEV (reference sequence). V shed 3 bases and J 3 bases; nucleotides not matched to a gene: 3. For the CDR3, the DNA is TGTGCCAGCAGTTTTAAGCGGGGGGGGACAGATACGCAGTATTTT. This translates into CASSFKRGGTDTQYF.

CDR3 residues: CASSSPNTEAFF. DNA for the CDR3: TGTGCCAGCAGCAGTCCTAACACTGAAGCTTTCTTT. The chain carries TRBV9 and TRBJ1-1; no reliable D call. CDR1 and CDR2 from the germline V gene are SGDLS and YYNGEE. V was trimmed by 4 bases and J by 2 bases, leaving 6 bases between them. The CDR3 extends over 12 amino acids.

The DNA of the CDR3 is TGTGCCAGCAGCTCAGGGGCTAGCGGATCCTACGAGCAGTACTTC. It codes for CASSSGASGSYEQYF. The V call is TRBV7-6, the J call TRBJ2-7, with D perhaps TRBD2 (7 bases). V gave up 4 bases and J gave up 1 base, with 14 bases separating them. Looked up from germline, CDR1 is SGHVS and CDR2 is FNYEAQ. The CDR3 is 15 residues long.

This rearrangement joins TRBV29-1 to TRBJ2-7; D is possibly TRBD1 (6 bases). The CDR3 is 13 amino acids. V was clipped by 3 bases and J by 3 bases, with 12 bases between them. The germline V gene has CDR1 SQVTM and CDR2 ANQGSEA. Here the CDR3 DNA reads TGCAGCGTTGAGGCACAGGGTCTCTACGAGCAGTACTTC. This sequence encodes CSVEAQGLYEQYF.

The rearrangement links TRBV9 to TRBJ2-3; D might be TRBD2 (5 bases). Germline CDR1 is SGDLS and CDR2 is YYNGEE. The CDR3 consists of 13 residues. V was pared by 0 bases and J by 4 bases, with 6 bases between. As DNA, the CDR3 is TGTGCCAGCAGCGTAGGAGGGCCAGATACGCAGTATTTT. Amino acids: CASSVGGPDTQYF.

This clone was found once. One end of the junction does not line up with germline, which may come from a read error. This chain uses TRBV11-2 with TRBJ2-3, with a possible D match to TRBD2 (6 bases). Germline V gene sequence: CDR1 SGHAT, CDR2 FQNNGV. The CDR3 totals 16 residues. The CDR3 protein is CASSFPGGLRTDTQCF. CDR3 nucleotide sequence: TGTGCCAGCAGCTTTCCCGGCGGACTACGCACAGATACGCAGTGTTTT.

V and J are TRBV19 and TRBJ1-1; 7 bases agree with TRBD1. Germline CDR1 LNHDA, CDR2 SQIVND (reference sequence). The ends lost 7 bases at V and 0 bases at J; junction bases unmatched: 5. The CDR3 is 14 residues long. The CDR3 nucleotides read TGTGCCAGTATCTCTGACAGGGTGAACACTGAAGCTTTCTTT. It translates to CASISDRVNTEAFF.

The CDR3 protein is CASRITATTNSPLHF. The CDR3 DNA reads as TGTGCCAGCAGGATCACTGCCACAACTAATTCACCCCTCCACTTT. The rearrangement links TRBV6-5 to TRBJ1-6; D remains unclear. Trimming cost V 6 bases and J 6 bases, with 15 bases left between them. CDR1 is MNHEY, CDR2 SVGAGI, per germline. The CDR3 totals 15 residues.

The chain uses TRBV28 and TRBJ2-5, with D possibly called TRBD1 or TRBD2 (6 bases each). CDR1 MDHEN and CDR2 SYDVKM come from the germline V gene. Trimming left V 6 bases short and J 2 bases short, with 16 bases between. This CDR3 has 15 residues. CDR3 DNA: TGTGCCAGCAGCCCAAGGGGGGACGTACAAGAGACCCAGTACTTC. It specifies CASSPRGDVQETQYF.

This CDR3 is CASSLAGGTDTQYF. CDR3 bases: TGTGCCAGTAGTCTAGCGGGGGGCACAGATACGCAGTATTTT. The chain has TRBV19 and TRBJ2-3, with 10 nucleotides matching TRBD2. The CDR3 runs to 14 residues. The junction had 0 bases not matched to a gene; V was cut back by 5 bases and J by 1 base. CDR1 LNHDA and CDR2 SQIVND come from the germline V gene (reference sequence).

A single count supports this clone. The V call is TRBV28, the J call TRBJ1-2, with TRBD1 matching over 8 bases. V lost 2 bases, J lost 8 bases, and 7 bases stayed unmatched. Germline-derived CDR1 and CDR2 are MDHEN and SYDVKM. The CDR3 consists of 14 residues. The CDR3 DNA sequence: TGTGCCAGCAGTTTACAGGGGGCGGCGTGGGGCTACACCTTC. This codes for CASSLQGAAWGYTF.

A single count supports this clone. The gene calls are TRBV7-2 and TRBJ1-1; D call uncertain. Germline assignment: CDR1 SGHTA and CDR2 FQGNSA. Trimming removed 5 bases from V and 2 bases from J, with 3 bases in between. This CDR3 has 11 amino acids. The CDR3 loop is CASSRNTEAFF. The CDR3 DNA sequence: TGTGCCAGCAGCCGAAACACTGAAGCTTTCTTT.

This chain joins TRBV19 and TRBJ1-1; a weak D match, TRBD1 (5 bases). The CDR3 has 13 residues. Trimming removed 3 bases at V and 6 bases at J, with 11 bases between. Germline CDR1 reads LNHDA; CDR2 reads SQIVND (reference sequence). CDR3 protein: CASSMGGVAEAFF. DNA of the CDR3: TGTGCCAGTAGTATGGGGGGGGTGGCTGAAGCTTTCTTT.

The CDR3 DNA reads TGCAGTGGTGGGGGACAGGGTGGAGCTTTCTTT. Protein sequence: CSGGGQGGAFF. The chain uses TRBV20-1 and TRBJ1-1; 9 nucleotides line up with TRBD1. Germline loops: CDR1 DFQATT, CDR2 SNEGSKA (reference sequence). V lost 7 bases to trimming and J lost 10 bases; unmatched junction nucleotides: 7. The length of the CDR3 is 11 residues.

This clone was counted a single time. The chain joins TRBV5-1 to TRBJ1-2; D perhaps matches TRBD1 (5 bases). CDR1 and CDR2 from the germline V gene are SGHRS and YFSETQ. There are 14 residues in the CDR3. V was pared by 4 bases and J by 5 bases, with 15 bases between. CDR3 protein: CASSAVDSPYGYTF. CDR3 coding DNA: TGCGCCAGCAGCGCCGTTGACAGCCCTTATGGCTACACCTTC.

The sample holds one count of this clone. The V gene is TRBV5-1, the J gene TRBJ2-3; TRBD2 aligns across 9 bases. Germline CDR1 is SGHRS and CDR2 is YFSETQ. The CDR3 contains 15 residues. J gave up 5 bases and V 1 base, and 5 bases lay outside the gene matches. The CDR3 sequence is CASSLQVLAGDTQYF. The CDR3 DNA reads as TGCGCCAGCAGCTTGCAGGTACTAGCGGGAGATACGCAGTATTTT.

This chain joins TRBV6-1 and TRBJ2-7; 8 positions match TRBD2. CDR1 is MNHNS and CDR2 is SASEGT in the germline V gene. CDR3 length equals 13 residues. V dropped 7 bases and J dropped 4; count of bases not matched to a gene: 6. The CDR3 region is CASTRTSRYEQYF. The CDR3 bases are TGTGCCAGCACCAGGACTAGCAGATACGAGCAGTACTTC.

The chain joins TRBV18 to TRBJ1-4; maybe TRBD1 (5 bases). Germline V gene data show CDR1 as KGHSH and CDR2 as LQKENI. The CDR3 runs 16 residues. V was cut by 4 bases and J by 0 bases, with 12 bases left in between. CDR3 amino acids: CASSLTVFTTNEKLFF. CDR3 nucleotide sequence: TGTGCCAGCTCACTGACAGTTTTTACAACTAATGAAAAACTGTTTTTT.

The CDR3 reads CARSMGQPRGKLFF. CDR3 nucleotides: TGTGCCAGAAGCATGGGACAGCCGAGGGGAAAACTGTTTTTT. This rearrangement joins TRBV5-3 to TRBJ1-4; 7 bases are shared with TRBD1. TRBV5-3 is an open reading frame whose function is uncertain. This CDR3 has 14 residues. V lost 4 bases to trimming and J lost 10 bases; unmatched junction nucleotides: 10.

The rearrangement joins TRBV7-2 to TRBJ2-7; 9 bases agree with TRBD2. The V segment lost 2 bases and the J segment 1 base; nucleotides outside the gene matches: 3. Germline V gene data show CDR1 as SGHTA and CDR2 as FQGNSA. The CDR3 extends over 15 amino acids. CDR3 DNA sequence: TGTGCCAGCAGCTTAATGGCGGGGGGGTCCTACGAGCAGTACTTC. Translating gives CASSLMAGGSYEQYF.

The V call is TRBV4-2, the J call TRBJ2-3; the D is unclear. Germline CDR1 is LGHNA and CDR2 is YNFKEQ. The CDR3 is 12 amino acids. The V gene lost 4 bases and the J gene lost 3 bases, with 5 bases spanning the gap. CDR3 coding DNA: TGTGCCAGCAGCCCAGCGACAGATACGCAGTATTTT. This codes for CASSPATDTQYF.

This rearrangement joins TRBV2 to TRBJ2-7; 10 positions agree with TRBD1. Trimming cost V 2 bases and J 4 bases; bases outside gene matches: 5. In germline, CDR1 is SNHLY, CDR2 FYNNEI. The length of the CDR3 is 15 residues. CDR3 coding DNA: TGTGCCAGCAGTGAAACGACAGGGGGCGTGTACGAGCAGTACTTC. It is translated as CASSETTGGVYEQYF.

This clone was seen just once. This chain uses TRBV19 with TRBJ2-5, with a tentative D call TRBD1 (6 bases). Germline CDR1 is LNHDA and CDR2 is SQIVND (reference sequence). The V and J ends lost 6 bases and 5 bases respectively, with 19 bases between them. CDR3 length: 15 residues. CDR3 sequence reads: CASRLQGKVKETQYF. CDR3 DNA: TGTGCCAGTAGACTACAGGGAAAGGTCAAGGAGACCCAGTACTTC.

J is TRBJ2-7 and V is TRBV5-1; no definite D call. This CDR3 is built from 11 residues. Germline V lookup: CDR1 SGHRS, CDR2 YFSETQ. Trimming removed 0 bases from V and 2 bases from J, with 0 bases in between. The CDR3 is CASSLAYEQYF. The CDR3 DNA follows: TGCGCCAGCAGCTTGGCCTACGAGCAGTACTTC.

This clone was recorded only once. The V gene is TRBV23-1, the J gene TRBJ2-7; possibly TRBD2 for D (6 bases). TRBV23-1 carries the ORF label, with uncertain function. The CDR3 consists of 14 residues. Trimming cost V 0 bases and J 1 base, with 7 bases left between them. This CDR3 is CASSQSGGSYEQYF. As DNA, the CDR3 is TGCGCCAGCAGTCAATCAGGAGGGTCCTACGAGCAGTACTTC.

This chain joins TRBV5-1 and TRBJ2-6; D unresolved. Deletions cut 2 bases from V and 0 bases from J, with 6 bases between. Germline V CDR1 and CDR2: SGHRS, YFSETQ. This CDR3 is built from 15 residues. The CDR3 DNA follows: TGCGCCAGCAGCTTCGTCACCTCTGGGGCCAACGTCCTGACTTTC. It encodes CASSFVTSGANVLTF. The full variable domain, completed using reference TRBV5-1 and TRBJ2-6, is KAGVTQTPRYLIKTRGQQVTLSCSPISGHRSVSWYQQTPGQGLQFLFEYFSETQRNKGNFPGRFSGRQFSNSRSEMNVSTLELGDSALYLCASSFVTSGANVLTFGAGSRLTVL.

Note on this clone: One end of the junction is discordant with germline, which a read error may explain. The CDR3 nucleotides are TGTGCCATCAGCAAGACAACGAATGAAAAACTGTTTTTT. Amino acids: CAISKTTNEKLFF. This chain links TRBV10-3 with TRBJ1-4; D not certain. This CDR3 comprises 13 residues. Germline CDR1 and CDR2: ENHRY and SYGVKD.

V is TRBV12-5 and J is TRBJ2-7, with 7 bases identical to TRBD2. V shed 4 bases, J shed 7 bases, and the junction held 10 bases outside the gene matches. The length of the CDR3 is 14 residues. From germline, CDR1 is LGHNT and CDR2 FRNRAP. Here the CDR3 reads CASGYRQGGREQYF. CDR3 coding DNA: TGTGCTAGTGGTTATAGGCAGGGAGGGCGGGAGCAGTACTTC.